This T cell receptor beta chain was observed in a study of shared clonotypes between healthy human individuals. CD45RO-negative CD8 cells positively selected for CCR7 made up the naive population, which excluded terminally differentiated effector memory CD45RA+ cells. Note on this clone: Its matching antigen is unknown.

TCRdb's table, derived via immunoSEQ multiplex PCR, lists solely in-frame clones and lacks some. The table shows 750,000 to 1,000,000 clones, with 92% occurring only once. Findings and limits, study-wide: About 5% of naive CD4 clonotypes were shared across several donors. Generally, estimated richness proved larger in naive subsets than it did in memory subsets. Sequencing depth was expected to affect clonotype sharing among donors.

Germline V gene data show CDR1 as MDHEN and CDR2 as SYDVKM. J lost 4 bases, V lost 8 bases, and 6 bases had no gene match. There are 14 residues in the CDR3. The J gene is TRBJ2-1, the V gene TRBV28, with 9 positions matching TRBD1. What was sequenced was naive CD8+ T cells sorted from blood. The TCR comes from a man in his thirties or forties in good health. The chain's CDR3 is CASRDRVPYNEQFF. CDR3 DNA: TGTGCCAGCCGGGACAGGGTCCCTTACAATGAGCAGTTCTTC.